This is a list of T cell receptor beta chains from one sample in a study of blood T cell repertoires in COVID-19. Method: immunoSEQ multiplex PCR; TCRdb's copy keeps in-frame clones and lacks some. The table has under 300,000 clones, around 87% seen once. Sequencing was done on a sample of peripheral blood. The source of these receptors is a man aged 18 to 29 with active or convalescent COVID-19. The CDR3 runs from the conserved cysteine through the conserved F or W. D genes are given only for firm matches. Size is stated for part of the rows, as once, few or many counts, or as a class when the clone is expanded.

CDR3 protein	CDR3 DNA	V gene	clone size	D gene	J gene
CASSYHRTGNEKLFF	TGTGCCAGCAGTTACCATAGGACAGGGAATGAAAAACTGTTTTTT	TRBV6-5	NA	TRBD1	TRBJ1-4
CASSEGTGIYGYTF	TGTGCCAGCAGTGAAGGGACAGGGATCTATGGCTACACCTTC	TRBV2	NA	TRBD1	TRBJ1-2
CASSLQGYNTGELFF	TGTGCCAGCAGCCTACAGGGTTATAACACCGGGGAGCTGTTTTTT	TRBV2	NA	NA	TRBJ2-2
CASSTGTGVSNQPQHF	TGTGCCAGCAGCACAGGGACAGGGGTTAGCAATCAGCCCCAGCATTTT	TRBV7-9	NA	TRBD1	TRBJ1-5
CASSLLNTEAFF	TGTGCCAGCAGCTTATTAAACACTGAAGCTTTCTTT	TRBV5-5	NA	NA	TRBJ1-1
CASSLSPSGQGNSPLHF	TGTGCCAGCAGTTTATCGCCCAGTGGACAGGGTAATTCACCCCTCCACTTT	TRBV28	NA	TRBD1	TRBJ1-6
CASSSRDRGTDTQYF	TGTGCCAGCAGTTCGAGGGACAGGGGCACAGATACGCAGTATTTT	TRBV28	NA	TRBD1	TRBJ2-3
CASSIQGWSEAFF	TGTGCCAGCAGCATTCAGGGTTGGTCTGAAGCTTTCTTT	TRBV5-4	NA	NA	TRBJ1-1
CASSEQGGVNQPQHF	TGTGCCAGCAGTGAACAGGGAGGGGTAAATCAGCCCCAGCATTTT	TRBV6-1	NA	NA	TRBJ1-5
CSAFGSEQFF	TGCAGTGCTTTTGGGAGTGAGCAGTTCTTC	TRBV20-1	NA	NA	TRBJ2-1
CASSLSGTEAFF	TGCGCCAGCAGCTTGTCGGGCACTGAAGCTTTCTTT	TRBV5-1	NA	NA	TRBJ1-1
CSVGGGQGETQYF	TGCAGCGTTGGGGGGGGACAGGGAGAGACCCAGTACTTC	TRBV29-1	NA	TRBD1	TRBJ2-5
CSVVGTGSAEQYF	TGCAGCGTTGTAGGGACAGGGAGCGCCGAGCAGTACTTC	TRBV29-1	once	TRBD1	TRBJ2-7
CASRLDSSSYNEQFF	TGCGCCAGCAGGCTGGACTCCTCCTCCTACAATGAGCAGTTCTTC	TRBV5-1	NA	NA	TRBJ2-1
CASSQRTGGEQYF	TGTGCCAGCAGCCAAAGGACAGGGGGCGAGCAGTACTTC	TRBV3-1/TRBV3-2	NA	TRBD1	TRBJ2-7
CASSRSEVAQYF	TGTGCCAGCAGCCGGTCAGAAGTGGCCCAGTACTTC	TRBV14	once	NA	TRBJ2-5
CSVVCGPDTQYF	TGCAGCGTTGTGTGTGGCCCAGATACGCAGTATTTT	TRBV29-1	NA	NA	TRBJ2-3
CASSLRGNQPQHF	TGTGCCAGCAGTTTGCGCGGAAATCAGCCCCAGCATTTT	TRBV12-3/TRBV12-4	NA	NA	TRBJ1-5
CASSVGLFNEQFF	TGTGCCAGCAGCGTAGGACTATTCAATGAGCAGTTCTTC	TRBV9	few	NA	TRBJ2-1
CASSPRVDSPLHF	TGTGCCAGCAGCCCCCGGGTCGATTCACCCCTCCACTTT	TRBV14	NA	NA	TRBJ1-6
CASSPDRGWENTEAFF	TGTGCCAGCAGCCCCGACAGGGGGTGGGAGAACACTGAAGCTTTCTTT	TRBV7-8	NA	TRBD1	TRBJ1-1
CASSEGAKAFF	TGTGCCAGTAGTGAGGGGGCAAAAGCTTTCTTT	TRBV2	once	TRBD1	TRBJ1-1
CASSLWPTAINEQFF	TGTGCCAGCAGCTTATGGCCGACAGCGATTAATGAGCAGTTCTTC	TRBV7-3	few	NA	TRBJ2-1
CASRPGSREQFF	TGTGCCAGCAGACCTGGGAGTCGTGAGCAGTTCTTC	TRBV12-3/TRBV12-4	NA	NA	TRBJ2-1
CAWSVAGLHTDTQYF	TGTGCCTGGAGTGTCGCGGGACTCCACACAGATACGCAGTATTTT	TRBV30	NA	NA	TRBJ2-3
CASSPTGGHQPQHF	TGTGCCAGCAGTCCAACAGGGGGCCATCAGCCCCAGCATTTT	TRBV28	NA	TRBD1	TRBJ1-5
CASRPIQGRDGELFF	TGTGCCAGCAGACCGATACAGGGGCGGGACGGGGAGCTGTTTTTT	TRBV6-6	NA	NA	TRBJ2-2